This TCR beta chain is from a study of blood T cell repertoires in COVID-19. Generated by immunoSEQ multiplex PCR, the TCRdb table keeps only in-frame clones and is missing some. This sample carries approximately 75,000 clones, roughly 88% of them seen once, and the ten largest clones take approximately 31%. The CDR3 is 15 amino acids. Germline V gene lookup returns CDR1 ENHRY and CDR2 SYGVKD. V lost 2 bases and J lost 1, with 12 bases in between. This chain links TRBV10-3 with TRBJ2-7, with D perhaps matching TRBD1 (6 bases). Input material: peripheral blood. The origin of this receptor is a man aged 50-59 years with acute or convalescent COVID-19. CDR3 loop: CAISEGTRQSYEQYF. As DNA, the CDR3 is TGTGCCATCAGTGAGGGGACAAGGCAGTCCTACGAGCAGTACTTC.